One sample yielded the 16 T cell receptor beta chains listed below, sequenced in a study of cytomegalovirus exposure and HLA in healthy donors. Clones were sequenced by immunoSEQ multiplex PCR, and TCRdb holds only the in-frame ones, with some missing. This table holds just under 65,000 clones, approximately 95% found once. Material: PBMCs. The receptors were gathered from a woman aged 18-30 years in good health and CMV-seropositive.

The chain is built from TRBV7-2 and TRBJ1-4; 7 positions match TRBD1. Per the germline V gene, CDR1 is SGHTA and CDR2 is FQGNSA. V dropped 5 bases and J dropped 6; count of bases not matched to a gene: 9. The CDR3 length is 15 residues. The CDR3 spells CASSPRTGVDEKLFF. In DNA, the CDR3 is TGTGCCAGCAGCCCACGTACAGGGGTCGATGAAAAACTGTTTTTT.

This chain links TRBV4-2 with TRBJ2-1; TRBD2 matches at 9 bases. Germline CDR1 is LGHNA and CDR2 is YNFKEQ. V was pared by 3 bases and J by 12 bases, with 9 bases of the junction left unmatched. The CDR3 consists of 14 residues. The CDR3 DNA reads TGTGCCAGCAGCCATGGGGATATACTAGCGGGGCAGTTCTTC. Its translation is CASSHGDILAGQFF.

For the CDR3, the DNA is TGTGCCAGCAGCGCAGGGGGATTTGCTTTCTTT. Protein: CASSAGGFAFF. V gene TRBV13 combines with J gene TRBJ1-1; 7 bases agree with TRBD1. Germline CDR1 and CDR2: PRHDT and FYEKMQ (reference sequence). With V trimmed by 5 bases and J by 11 bases, 5 bases remained unmatched. CDR3 size: 11 residues.

The rearrangement joins TRBV2 to TRBJ1-5, with a tentative D call TRBD1 (6 bases). Deletions cut 3 bases from V and 0 bases from J, with 12 bases between. CDR1 and CDR2 (germline): SNHLY, FYNNEI. This CDR3 comprises 16 residues. This CDR3 reads CASSETGHYSNQPQHF. CDR3 sequence (DNA): TGTGCCAGCAGTGAGACAGGACACTATAGCAATCAGCCCCAGCATTTT.

V usage is TRBV30 and J usage is TRBJ2-7; TRBD2 matches at 11 bases. Losses at the gene ends were 1 base for V and 5 bases for J; bases not matched to a gene: 7. The CDR3 contains 15 residues. Germline V gene sequence: CDR1 GTSNPN, CDR2 SVGIG (reference sequence). CDR3 nucleotides: TGTGCCTGGAGTGCGGGAACTAGCGGGGGCGACGAGCAGTACTTC. This codes for CAWSAGTSGGDEQYF.

The genes are TRBV15 and TRBJ1-3; possible D gene TRBD1, 5 bases. V lost 8 bases and J 0 bases, leaving 11 bases between the germline ends. This CDR3 has 14 residues. Germline V gene data show CDR1 as LNHNV and CDR2 as YYDKDF (reference sequence). Written as DNA, the CDR3 is TGTGCCACCTCAACAGGTTCCTCTGGAAACACCATATATTTT. Encoded protein: CATSTGSSGNTIYF.

This chain joins TRBV5-6 and TRBJ1-1; D possibly corresponds to TRBD1 (6 bases). Germline V gene data show CDR1 as SGHDT and CDR2 as YYEEEE. Trimming cost V 4 bases and J 4 bases, with 14 bases left between them. This CDR3 spans 14 amino acids. This chain's CDR3 is CASSLGGRSTEAFF. CDR3 DNA sequence: TGTGCCAGCAGCCTGGGGGGGCGCAGCACTGAAGCTTTCTTT.

This clone was seen only once. The chain uses TRBV7-2 and TRBJ2-7; TRBD1 matches at 9 bases. The junction had 3 bases not matched to a gene; V was cut back by 1 base and J by 5 bases. The germline V gene has CDR1 SGHTA and CDR2 FQGNSA. The CDR3 contains 14 residues. The CDR3 here is CASSLGDREDEQYF. Written as DNA, the CDR3 is TGTGCCAGCAGCTTAGGGGACAGGGAGGACGAGCAGTACTTC.

The V call is TRBV9, the J call TRBJ2-3; 10 bases are a match to TRBD2. This CDR3 is built from 16 residues. CDR1 and CDR2 from the germline V gene are SGDLS and YYNGEE. V trimming: 0 bases; J trimming: 6 bases; junction bases outside the gene matches: 7. CDR3 bases: TGTGCCAGCAGCGTAGTTATAGCGGGAGGTGTTGATACGCAGTATTTT. Translated, it gives CASSVVIAGGVDTQYF.

The chain combines TRBV14 with TRBJ1-1; D call uncertain. The CDR3 consists of 14 residues. Trimming removed 0 bases at V and 6 bases at J, with 11 bases between. Germline V gives CDR1 SGHDN, CDR2 FVKESK. This chain's CDR3 is CASSQEYVDSEAFF. The CDR3 bases are TGTGCCAGCAGCCAAGAATATGTCGACTCTGAAGCTTTCTTT.

The chain joins TRBV5-1 to TRBJ1-2; D call uncertain. This CDR3 region has 16 residues. V dropped 4 bases and J dropped 0 bases, with 16 bases sitting between them. The germline V gene has CDR1 SGHRS and CDR2 YFSETQ. In DNA, the CDR3 is TGCGCCAGCAGCAATCTCCTCACGGGGACTAACTATGGCTACACCTTC. Encoded protein: CASSNLLTGTNYGYTF.

V usage is TRBV28 and J usage is TRBJ2-7, with D maybe TRBD1 (5 bases). Trimming removed 3 bases at V and 4 bases at J, with 16 bases between. The CDR3 runs 15 residues. Germline V CDR1 and CDR2: MDHEN, SYDVKM. The CDR3 DNA sequence: TGTGCCAGCAGTTTCGCTAGTTTAGGGGTATACGAGCAGTACTTC. Its translation is CASSFASLGVYEQYF. Variable domain in full (rest from reference TRBV28 and TRBJ2-7): DVKVTQSSRYLVKRTGEKVFLECVQDMDHENMFWYRQDPGLGLRLIYFSYDVKMKEKGDIPEGYSVSREKKERFSLILESASTNQTSMYLCASSFASLGVYEQYFGPGTRLTVT.

The CDR3 DNA reads TGTGCCAGCAGTGAGCGGGACAGGGGAGTAATTGAGCAGTTCTTC. This encodes CASSERDRGVIEQFF. This sequence joins TRBV6-1 and TRBJ2-1; TRBD1 agrees at 10 bases. Germline values: CDR1 MNHNS, CDR2 SASEGT. CDR3 length equals 15 residues. The trim removed 3 bases at V and 9 bases at J, leaving 8 bases unmatched.

V gene TRBV9 combines with J gene TRBJ2-3; D might be TRBD2 (6 bases). The CDR3 is made up of 14 amino acids. Deletions cut 4 bases from V and 0 bases from J, with 9 bases between. The germline V gene has CDR1 SGDLS and CDR2 YYNGEE. The CDR3 sequence: CASSSAGSTDTQYF. In DNA, the CDR3 is TGTGCCAGCAGCAGCGCGGGGAGCACAGATACGCAGTATTTT.

The CDR3 region is CASSATGTPAYEQYF. CDR3 DNA: TGTGCCAGCTCAGCTACCGGGACTCCAGCCTACGAGCAGTACTTC. The genes are TRBV18 and TRBJ2-7; tentatively, D is TRBD2 (6 bases). Germline V CDR1 and CDR2: KGHSH, LQKENI. Trimming shortened V by 5 bases and J by 2 bases, and 16 bases separated the two germline ends. The CDR3 has 15 amino acids.

The chain combines TRBV28 with TRBJ2-7; a possible D gene is TRBD1 (6 bases). The CDR3 extends over 13 amino acids. The germline V gene encodes CDR1 MDHEN and CDR2 SYDVKM. Deletions cut 7 bases from V and 0 bases from J, with 10 bases between. The CDR3: CASIRDNSYEQYF. CDR3 bases: TGTGCCAGCATCCGGGACAACTCCTACGAGCAGTACTTC.